This is a list of T cell receptor beta chains from one sample in a study of graft-versus-host responses after intestinal transplantation. Libraries were prepared by immunoSEQ multiplex PCR; TCRdb keeps only in-frame clonotypes and omits some of them. The repertoire holds 35,000 to 45,000 clones, with just under 90% as singletons. Sequenced material: PBMCs, taken 267 days after transplant. The receptors come from a human patient who received an intestinal transplant, so some T cells may come from the graft donor. Both conserved end residues are part of each CDR3. Each record gives: J gene, clone size, V gene, D gene, CDR3 protein, CDR3 DNA. A D gene is named only where the DNA matches it firmly. Clone size is given for some rows only: seen once, a few or many times, or a class if the clone is expanded.

j_call: TRBJ2-7; clone_size: -; v_call: TRBV18; d_call: -; cdr3_aa: CASSLRIPTGAQAASYEQYF; cdr3_nt: TGTGCCAGCTCACTCCGGATCCCGACAGGAGCTCAAGCCGCCTCCTACGAGCAGTACTTC
j_call: TRBJ2-5; clone_size: -; v_call: TRBV7-2; d_call: -; cdr3_aa: CASRKVAGAGETQYF; cdr3_nt: TGTGCCAGCAGGAAGGTGGCGGGGGCCGGGGAGACCCAGTACTTC
j_call: TRBJ1-6; clone_size: -; v_call: TRBV2; d_call: TRBD1; cdr3_aa: CASRLTGLNSPLHF; cdr3_nt: TGTGCCAGTAGGCTGACAGGGCTCAATTCACCCCTCCACTTT
j_call: TRBJ1-2; clone_size: once; v_call: TRBV13; d_call: -; cdr3_aa: CASSTRGSYYGYTF; cdr3_nt: TGTGCCAGCAGCACTCGGGGATCCTACTATGGCTACACCTTC
j_call: TRBJ2-7; clone_size: -; v_call: TRBV6-1; d_call: TRBD2; cdr3_aa: CASSRGLAGGYEQYF; cdr3_nt: TGTGCCAGCAGTAGGGGACTAGCGGGGGGGTACGAGCAGTACTTC
j_call: TRBJ2-1; clone_size: -; v_call: TRBV9; d_call: -; cdr3_aa: CASSAPRGAGTGEQFF; cdr3_nt: TGTGCCAGCAGCGCCCCCCGAGGTGCGGGGACGGGTGAGCAGTTCTTC
j_call: TRBJ2-5; clone_size: -; v_call: TRBV5-1; d_call: -; cdr3_aa: CASSGSGWRTQYF; cdr3_nt: TGCGCCAGCAGCGGGAGCGGGTGGCGGACCCAGTACTTC
j_call: TRBJ1-5; clone_size: -; v_call: TRBV6-5; d_call: -; cdr3_aa: CASSPGWDQPQHF; cdr3_nt: TGTGCCAGCAGTCCAGGGTGGGATCAGCCCCAGCATTTT
j_call: TRBJ2-2; clone_size: -; v_call: TRBV9; d_call: TRBD1; cdr3_aa: CASSALGQGVTGELFF; cdr3_nt: TGTGCCAGCAGTGCCTTGGGACAGGGGGTAACCGGGGAGCTGTTTTTT
j_call: TRBJ2-1; clone_size: -; v_call: TRBV6-1; d_call: -; cdr3_aa: CASSEVFFNRLNNEQFF; cdr3_nt: TGTGCCAGCAGTGAGGTTTTTTTCAACAGGCTCAACAATGAGCAGTTCTTC
j_call: TRBJ2-7; clone_size: -; v_call: TRBV12-5; d_call: -; cdr3_aa: CASGLVRDAVGYEQYF; cdr3_nt: TGTGCTAGTGGTTTGGTCCGGGACGCCGTCGGCTACGAGCAGTACTTC
j_call: TRBJ2-5; clone_size: -; v_call: TRBV7-9; d_call: -; cdr3_aa: CASSLSPAGAVGETQYF; cdr3_nt: TGTGCCAGCAGCTTATCACCCGCGGGGGCGGTAGGAGAGACCCAGTACTTC
j_call: TRBJ1-4; clone_size: -; v_call: TRBV9; d_call: -; cdr3_aa: CASSVALRSGNEKLFF; cdr3_nt: TGTGCCAGCAGCGTAGCTCTCAGGTCGGGAAATGAAAAACTGTTTTTT
j_call: TRBJ1-5; clone_size: -; v_call: TRBV6-1; d_call: -; cdr3_aa: CASSGEGLPPNQPQHF; cdr3_nt: TGTGCCAGCAGTGGGGAGGGATTGCCCCCCAATCAGCCCCAGCATTTT
j_call: TRBJ1-5; clone_size: -; v_call: TRBV6-4; d_call: -; cdr3_aa: CASSDPRWGEQPQHF; cdr3_nt: TGTGCCAGCAGTGACCCCAGGTGGGGAGAACAGCCCCAGCATTTT
j_call: TRBJ2-1; clone_size: -; v_call: TRBV19; d_call: TRBD2; cdr3_aa: CATRGRASGEVAWNNEQFF; cdr3_nt: TGTGCCACCCGGGGGCGCGCTAGCGGGGAGGTAGCTTGGAACAATGAGCAGTTCTTC
j_call: TRBJ2-2; clone_size: -; v_call: TRBV6-1; d_call: -; cdr3_aa: CASPTPNTGELFF; cdr3_nt: TGTGCCAGCCCAACACCGAACACCGGGGAGCTGTTTTTT
j_call: TRBJ2-1; clone_size: -; v_call: TRBV4-1; d_call: -; cdr3_aa: CASSQGFIGENEQFF; cdr3_nt: TGCGCCAGCAGCCAAGGGTTTATCGGGGAGAATGAGCAGTTCTTC
j_call: TRBJ2-7; clone_size: -; v_call: TRBV12-5; d_call: TRBD2; cdr3_aa: CASGLAGGMGYEQYF; cdr3_nt: TGTGCTAGTGGCCTAGCGGGGGGCATGGGCTACGAGCAGTACTTC
j_call: TRBJ2-1; clone_size: once; v_call: TRBV11-3; d_call: -; cdr3_aa: CASSLDARGAYNEQFF; cdr3_nt: TGTGCCAGCAGCTTAGACGCCAGGGGCGCCTACAATGAGCAGTTCTTC
j_call: TRBJ1-1; clone_size: -; v_call: TRBV15; d_call: TRBD1; cdr3_aa: CATSRDRASTEAFF; cdr3_nt: TGTGCCACCAGCAGGGACAGGGCAAGCACTGAAGCTTTCTTT
j_call: TRBJ2-1; clone_size: -; v_call: TRBV7-3; d_call: TRBD2; cdr3_aa: CASSLLAGGQDEQFF; cdr3_nt: TGTGCCAGCAGCCTACTAGCGGGGGGCCAGGATGAGCAGTTCTTC
j_call: TRBJ2-3; clone_size: -; v_call: TRBV7-6; d_call: -; cdr3_aa: CASSLKGPPDTQYF; cdr3_nt: TGTGCCAGCAGCCTCAAAGGACCGCCAGATACGCAGTATTTT
j_call: TRBJ1-5; clone_size: -; v_call: TRBV6-5; d_call: TRBD1; cdr3_aa: CASSDRGHQPQHF; cdr3_nt: TGTGCCAGCAGTGACAGGGGGCATCAGCCCCAGCATTTT
j_call: TRBJ2-5; clone_size: once; v_call: TRBV13; d_call: -; cdr3_aa: CASSLGLPKETQYF; cdr3_nt: TGTGCCAGCAGCTTAGGCCTCCCCAAAGAGACCCAGTACTTC
j_call: TRBJ2-1; clone_size: -; v_call: TRBV5-1; d_call: -; cdr3_aa: CASSLRRDNEQFF; cdr3_nt: TGCGCCAGCAGCTTGAGGAGGGACAATGAGCAGTTCTTC
j_call: TRBJ1-2; clone_size: -; v_call: TRBV18; d_call: TRBD1; cdr3_aa: CASSPRDSFFGYTF; cdr3_nt: TGTGCCAGCTCACCCCGGGACAGCTTCTTCGGCTACACCTTC
j_call: TRBJ2-3; clone_size: once; v_call: TRBV7-9; d_call: TRBD1; cdr3_aa: CASSQDRGGLGTQYF; cdr3_nt: TGTGCCAGCAGCCAAGACAGGGGGGGTCTGGGTACGCAGTATTTT
j_call: TRBJ1-2; clone_size: -; v_call: TRBV27; d_call: -; cdr3_aa: CASSSNRGAYGYTF; cdr3_nt: TGTGCCAGCAGTTCGAACCGGGGGGCTTATGGCTACACCTTC
j_call: TRBJ2-3; clone_size: -; v_call: TRBV7-2; d_call: -; cdr3_aa: CASSPRTPLRTDTQYF; cdr3_nt: TGTGCCAGCAGCCCAAGGACACCATTGCGCACGGACACGCAGTATTTT
j_call: TRBJ1-2; clone_size: -; v_call: TRBV10-3; d_call: TRBD1; cdr3_aa: CAIKPGQGADGYTF; cdr3_nt: TGTGCCATCAAGCCTGGACAGGGGGCTGATGGCTACACCTTC
j_call: TRBJ2-1; clone_size: -; v_call: TRBV14; d_call: TRBD1; cdr3_aa: CASSPLTGLSYNEQFF; cdr3_nt: TGTGCCAGCAGCCCTCTGACAGGGCTCTCCTACAATGAGCAGTTCTTC
j_call: TRBJ2-6; clone_size: -; v_call: TRBV7-7; d_call: -; cdr3_aa: CASSDRLVPQSRANVLTF; cdr3_nt: TGTGCCAGCAGCGACCGTTTAGTGCCACAAAGTCGGGCCAACGTCCTGACTTTC
j_call: TRBJ1-4; clone_size: -; v_call: TRBV5-1; d_call: TRBD1; cdr3_aa: CATLRDRGSNEKLFF; cdr3_nt: TGCGCCACGCTCCGGGACAGGGGTTCTAATGAAAAACTGTTTTTT
j_call: TRBJ2-3; clone_size: -; v_call: TRBV29-1; d_call: -; cdr3_aa: CSEGLAADTQYF; cdr3_nt: TGCAGCGAGGGGCTAGCCGCGGATACGCAGTATTTT
j_call: TRBJ2-5; clone_size: -; v_call: TRBV4-1; d_call: -; cdr3_aa: CASSQDPPRGTQYF; cdr3_nt: TGCGCCAGCAGCCAAGATCCCCCTCGGGGGACCCAGTACTTC
j_call: TRBJ2-1; clone_size: -; v_call: TRBV5-6; d_call: TRBD1; cdr3_aa: CASSLEGQGALNEQFF; cdr3_nt: TGTGCCAGCAGCTTGGAGGGACAGGGGGCGCTCAATGAGCAGTTCTTC
j_call: TRBJ1-3; clone_size: -; v_call: TRBV9; d_call: -; cdr3_aa: CASSVGGTGNTIYF; cdr3_nt: TGTGCCAGCAGCGTAGGAGGGACTGGAAACACCATATATTTT
j_call: TRBJ2-7; clone_size: -; v_call: TRBV2; d_call: -; cdr3_aa: CATTGSGFHDEQYF; cdr3_nt: TGTGCCACCACTGGGTCCGGGTTTCACGACGAGCAGTACTTC
j_call: TRBJ1-1; clone_size: -; v_call: TRBV6-1; d_call: -; cdr3_aa: CASIRGRGYTEAFF; cdr3_nt: TGTGCCAGCATCAGGGGACGGGGGTACACTGAAGCTTTCTTT
j_call: TRBJ1-2; clone_size: few; v_call: TRBV14; d_call: -; cdr3_aa: CASSPGGRNYGYTF; cdr3_nt: TGTGCCAGCAGCCCGGGGGGGCGCAACTATGGCTACACCTTC
j_call: TRBJ1-6; clone_size: -; v_call: TRBV4-1; d_call: -; cdr3_aa: CASSPVLGGSNSPLHF; cdr3_nt: TGCGCCAGCTCCCCGGTACTCGGGGGTTCCAATTCACCCCTCCACTTT
j_call: TRBJ1-5; clone_size: -; v_call: TRBV5-4; d_call: -; cdr3_aa: CASSPGVGNQPQHF; cdr3_nt: TGTGCCAGCAGCCCGGGGGTAGGCAATCAGCCCCAGCATTTT
j_call: TRBJ1-1; clone_size: -; v_call: TRBV7-9; d_call: TRBD1; cdr3_aa: CASSRQGIEAFF; cdr3_nt: TGTGCCAGCAGCCGACAGGGTATAGAAGCTTTCTTT